These 24 T cell receptor beta chains originate from one sample sequenced in a study of early T cells in non-severe SARS-CoV-2 infection. TCRdb used MiXCR to reprocess the 5' RACE reads, holding one entry per CDR3 protein. This sample has about 64,000 distinct CDR3 sequences, with 4.9% found just once. Sequenced input: whole blood. The receptors derive from an adult who was a healthcare worker with PCR-confirmed SARS-CoV-2 infection or an uninfected control (not recorded which).

This clonotype turned up a few times. This chain links TRBV20-1 with TRBJ1-4, with D uncertain. The CDR3 consists of 12 residues. In germline, CDR1 is DFQATT, CDR2 SNEGSKA (reference sequence). V shed 2 bases and J shed 5 bases, with 6 bases lying between them. CDR3 bases: TGCAGTGCTAGAATTGTGAATGAAAAACTGTTTTTT. It translates to CSARIVNEKLFF.

This clonotype was seen repeatedly, ten times or more. The chain joins TRBV28 to TRBJ1-1; D remains ambiguous. Deletions cut 5 bases from V and 0 bases from J, with 16 bases between. Germline lookup yields CDR1 MDHEN and CDR2 SYDVKM. This CDR3 region has 16 residues. CDR3 sequence reads: CASSQLGRLLNTEAFF. CDR3 DNA sequence: TGTGCCAGCAGTCAACTCGGACGGCTTCTGAACACTGAAGCTTTCTTT.

The table lists this clonotype with many counts. The chain has TRBV30 and TRBJ1-1; no firm D call. V dropped 4 bases and J dropped 0 bases, with 9 bases sitting between them. This CDR3 has 13 residues. Germline V gives CDR1 GTSNPN, CDR2 SVGIG (reference sequence). The CDR3 loop reads CAWIAVLNTEAFF. The CDR3 nucleotides read TGTGCCTGGATTGCAGTGTTGAACACTGAAGCTTTCTTT. The entire variable domain, with the rest obtained from reference TRBV30 and TRBJ1-1, is as follows: SQTIHQWPATLVQPVGSPLSLECTVEGTSNPNLYWYRQAAGRGLQLLFYSVGIGQISSEVPQNLSASRPQDRQFILSSKKLLLSDSGFYLCAWIAVLNTEAFFGQGTRLTVV.

This clonotype was seen only a few times. The chain recombines TRBV12-3 or TRBV12-4 with TRBJ1-1, with unresolved D. The CDR3 totals 14 residues. The ends were cut back, 3 bases at V and 2 bases at J, with 10 bases in the middle. This chain's CDR3 is CASSFEWGNTEAFF. The CDR3 region has the DNA TGTGCCAGCAGTTTCGAGTGGGGAAACACTGAAGCTTTCTTT.

This clonotype was seen repeatedly, ten times or more. The rearrangement uses TRBV11-2 and TRBJ2-5, with D tentatively TRBD2 (6 bases). Germline V gives CDR1 SGHAT, CDR2 FQNNGV. The CDR3 contains 14 residues. Trimming cost V 2 bases and J 4 bases, with 11 bases left between them. The CDR3 sequence is CASSLRASAETQYF. CDR3 in DNA: TGTGCCAGCAGCTTACGGGCTAGCGCAGAGACCCAGTACTTC.

There are many counts of this clonotype. The V gene is TRBV13, the J gene TRBJ2-2; TRBD2 aligns across 10 bases. Germline V lookup: CDR1 PRHDT, CDR2 FYEKMQ (reference sequence). This CDR3 has 16 residues. V lost 3 bases and J lost 1; bases outside the gene matches: 2. CDR3 in amino acids: CASSFRLAGNTGELFF. CDR3 DNA: TGTGCCAGCAGCTTTAGACTAGCGGGGAACACCGGGGAGCTGTTTTTT.

This clonotype showed up many times. The chain carries TRBV5-8 and TRBJ1-1, with 11 bases lining up with TRBD1. V dropped 5 bases and J dropped 4; count of bases not matched to a gene: 4. CDR1 and CDR2 from the germline V gene are SGHTS and YDEGEE. CDR3 size: 14 residues. The CDR3 DNA reads TGTGCCAGCAGATCTGGACAGGGGGCCACTGAAGCTTTCTTT. Translation: CASRSGQGATEAFF.

This clonotype was found many times. This sequence joins TRBV2 and TRBJ2-4, with TRBD1 matching over 7 bases. The CDR3 loop spans 14 amino acids. CDR1 and CDR2 (germline): SNHLY, FYNNEI. J was trimmed by 0 bases and V by 6 bases; bases with no gene match: 2. This CDR3 reads CASRQGLAKNIQYF. The CDR3 DNA reads as TGTGCCAGCAGACAGGGGCTAGCCAAAAACATTCAGTACTTC.

This clonotype was recorded many times. The chain links TRBV20-1 to TRBJ2-1; TRBD2 aligns across 14 bases. CDR1 is DFQATT, CDR2 SNEGSKA, per germline (reference sequence). The J segment lost 4 bases and the V segment lost 1 base, leaving 12 bases of the junction unmatched. The CDR3 extends over 19 amino acids. CDR3 sequence: CSARGNWGLAGERYNEQFF. The CDR3 DNA reads as TGCAGTGCTAGAGGAAATTGGGGACTAGCGGGAGAGAGGTACAATGAGCAGTTCTTC.

In its sample, this clonotype was seen a few times. V and J are TRBV6-6 and TRBJ2-1, with 11 bases lining up with TRBD2. J lost 9 bases, V lost 2 bases, and 3 bases had no gene match. The V gene's germline CDR1 is MNHNY and CDR2 SVGAGI (reference sequence). CDR3 length: 14 amino acids. The CDR3 protein is CASSYALAGGEQFF. The CDR3 region has the DNA TGTGCCAGCAGTTACGCTCTAGCGGGAGGTGAGCAGTTCTTC.

Ten or more counts support this clonotype. V and J are TRBV11-2 and TRBJ2-7; D call uncertain. CDR1 is SGHAT and CDR2 is FQNNGV in the germline V gene. The V end lost 0 bases, the J end lost 1 base, and 13 bases lay between the germline ends. The CDR3 covers 16 residues. DNA for the CDR3: TGTGCCAGCAGCTTAGAAACCGGGCACCGATCCTACGAGCAGTACTTC. It translates to CASSLETGHRSYEQYF.

As for this clonotype: Relative to the germline gene, one junction end is altered; a read error may explain this. The chain combines TRBV27 with TRBJ2-7; D gene unclear. The CDR3 length is 14 residues. Germline CDR1 reads MNHEY; CDR2 reads SMNVEV (reference sequence). The CDR3 reads CASSPTFPSHEQYF. As DNA, the CDR3 is TGTGCCAGCAGTCCAACTTTTCCCTCCCACGAGCAGTACTTC.

This clonotype was counted at least ten times. The J gene is TRBJ2-5, the V gene TRBV20-1, with D maybe TRBD2 (6 bases). Looked up from germline, CDR1 is DFQATT and CDR2 is SNEGSKA (reference sequence). This CDR3 has 13 amino acids. V shed 5 bases and J shed 2 bases, with 12 bases lying between them. The CDR3 region is CSALAVPQETQYF. For the CDR3, the DNA is TGCAGTGCTTTAGCGGTACCACAAGAGACCCAGTACTTC.

There are many counts of this clonotype. The J gene is TRBJ2-7, the V gene TRBV4-2; TRBD1 might be the D (5 bases). V was trimmed by 4 bases and J by 2 bases, leaving 12 bases between them. Germline loops: CDR1 LGHNA, CDR2 YNFKEQ. The CDR3 is 14 amino acids. The CDR3 DNA reads as TGTGCCAGCAGCCGATACCAGGGAACCTACGAGCAGTACTTC. This translates into CASSRYQGTYEQYF.

This clonotype was picked up many times. This chain joins TRBV29-1 and TRBJ1-3; D not resolved. This CDR3 comprises 12 residues. Germline V gene data show CDR1 as SQVTM and CDR2 as ANQGSEA. The V and J ends lost 6 bases and 1 base respectively, with 7 bases between them. The CDR3 bases are TGCAGCGTCGAGGGTTCTGGAAACACCATATATTTT. This encodes CSVEGSGNTIYF.

This clonotype appeared many times. The V gene is TRBV20-1, the J gene TRBJ2-3; D remains ambiguous. Trimming pared 5 bases from V and 1 base from J, leaving 7 bases between. This CDR3 spans 12 amino acids. The germline CDR1 and CDR2 sequences are DFQATT and SNEGSKA (reference sequence). The CDR3 is CSAAGGTDTQYF. The CDR3 bases are TGCAGTGCTGCTGGGGGCACAGATACGCAGTATTTT.

There are many counts of this clonotype. This sequence joins TRBV15 and TRBJ1-2; a weak D match, TRBD1 (5 bases). Per the germline V gene, CDR1 is LNHNV and CDR2 is YYDKDF (reference sequence). The CDR3 loop spans 15 amino acids. V gave up 1 base and J gave up 5 bases, with 14 bases separating them. The DNA for the CDR3 is TGTGCCACCAGCAGAGGAACCCAGGGTCCGTATGGCTACACCTTC. Translated, it gives CATSRGTQGPYGYTF.

The chain recombines TRBV9 with TRBJ2-6; D is unresolved. The CDR3 spans 13 residues. CDR1 is SGDLS and CDR2 is YYNGEE in the germline V gene. With 6 bases removed from V and 4 bases from J, the gap between germline ends came to 8 bases. The chain's CDR3 is CASTRYGANVLTF. In nucleotides, the CDR3 is TGTGCCAGCACCCGATACGGGGCCAACGTCCTGACTTTC.

This clonotype was observed at least ten times. The chain employs TRBV2 and TRBJ2-2; D could derive from TRBD1 or TRBD2 (5 bases each). The CDR3 consists of 13 residues. Trimming left V 7 bases short and J 3 bases short, with 9 bases between. Germline values: CDR1 SNHLY, CDR2 FYNNEI. CDR3 DNA: TGTGCCAGCAACGGGGACCACACCGGGGAGCTGTTTTTT. Encoded protein: CASNGDHTGELFF.

The rearrangement joins TRBV20-1 to TRBJ2-1; D is possibly TRBD1 or TRBD2 (5 bases each). The CDR3 has 14 amino acids. Trimming left V 4 bases short and J 0 bases short, with 10 bases between. CDR1 and CDR2 (germline): DFQATT, SNEGSKA (reference sequence). Here the CDR3 reads CSAKPGSSYNEQFF. The CDR3 DNA reads TGCAGTGCTAAGCCAGGGAGCTCCTACAATGAGCAGTTCTTC.

This chain links TRBV7-9 with TRBJ2-7; no definite D call. Germline lookup yields CDR1 SEHNR and CDR2 FQNEAQ (reference sequence). This CDR3 spans 12 amino acids. The V end lost 3 bases, the J end lost 4 bases, and 7 bases lay between the germline ends. Here the CDR3 reads CASSLGWYEQYF. CDR3 DNA: TGTGCCAGCAGCTTGGGGTGGTACGAGCAGTACTTC.

This clonotype has at least ten counts. The chain carries TRBV4-3 and TRBJ2-5; D remains ambiguous. The germline gives CDR1 LGHNA, CDR2 YSLEER. There are 13 residues in the CDR3. Trimming left V 0 bases short and J 2 bases short, with 4 bases between. The CDR3 loop is CASSQDRQETQYF. CDR3 sequence (DNA): TGCGCCAGCAGCCAAGACAGGCAAGAGACCCAGTACTTC.

In its sample, this clonotype was seen many times. This rearrangement joins TRBV12-3 or TRBV12-4 to TRBJ1-4; a possible D gene is TRBD1 (6 bases). The CDR3 has 14 amino acids. Trimming took off 7 bases at V and 4 bases at J, with 13 bases between the two ends. The CDR3 DNA follows: TGTGCCAGCACCTCCGGGACACGTAATGAAAAACTGTTTTTT. This encodes CASTSGTRNEKLFF.

This clonotype has at least ten counts. The rearrangement joins TRBV4-3 to TRBJ1-6, with unresolved D. This CDR3 spans 15 amino acids. CDR1 is LGHNA, CDR2 YSLEER, per germline. Trimming left V 0 bases short and J 4 bases short, with 7 bases between. CDR3 sequence (DNA): TGCGCCAGCAGCCAAGACCTGGGTTATAATTCACCCCTCCACTTT. Amino acid sequence: CASSQDLGYNSPLHF.